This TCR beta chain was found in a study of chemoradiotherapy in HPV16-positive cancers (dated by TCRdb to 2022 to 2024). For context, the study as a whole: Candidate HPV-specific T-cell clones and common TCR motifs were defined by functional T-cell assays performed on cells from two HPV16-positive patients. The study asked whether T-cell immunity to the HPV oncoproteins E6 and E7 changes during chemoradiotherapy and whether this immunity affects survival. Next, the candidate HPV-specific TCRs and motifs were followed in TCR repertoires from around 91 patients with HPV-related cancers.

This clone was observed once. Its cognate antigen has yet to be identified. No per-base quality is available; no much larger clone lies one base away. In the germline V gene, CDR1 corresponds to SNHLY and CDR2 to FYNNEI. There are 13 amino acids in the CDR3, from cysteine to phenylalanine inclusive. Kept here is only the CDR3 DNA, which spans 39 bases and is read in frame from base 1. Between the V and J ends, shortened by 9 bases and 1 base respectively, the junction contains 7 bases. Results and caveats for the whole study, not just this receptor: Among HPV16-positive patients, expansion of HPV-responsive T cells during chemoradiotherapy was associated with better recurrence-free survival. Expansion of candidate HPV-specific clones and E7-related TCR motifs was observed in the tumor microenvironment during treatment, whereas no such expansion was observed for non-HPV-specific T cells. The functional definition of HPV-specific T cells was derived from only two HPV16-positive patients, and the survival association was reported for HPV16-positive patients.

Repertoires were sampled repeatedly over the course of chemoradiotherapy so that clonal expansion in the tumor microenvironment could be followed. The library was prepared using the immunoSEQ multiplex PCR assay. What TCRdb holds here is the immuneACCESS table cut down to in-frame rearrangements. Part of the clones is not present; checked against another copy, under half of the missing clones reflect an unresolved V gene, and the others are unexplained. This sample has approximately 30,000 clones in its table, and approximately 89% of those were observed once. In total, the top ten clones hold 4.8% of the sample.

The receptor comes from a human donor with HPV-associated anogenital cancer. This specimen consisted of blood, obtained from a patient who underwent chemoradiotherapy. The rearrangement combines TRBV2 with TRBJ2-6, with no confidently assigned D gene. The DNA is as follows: TGTGCCAGACAACCATCTGGGGCCAACGTCCTGACTTTC. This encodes CARQPSGANVLTF.